The next 28 T cell receptor beta chains were all read from a single sample in a study of blood T cell repertoires in COVID-19. Sequencing was performed with immunoSEQ multiplex PCR; in TCRdb, only in-frame clones are kept and a portion is missing. Of a few hundred thousand clones in the sample, about 86% were seen once. The specimen was peripheral blood. The receptor source for this set is a woman aged 45-60 years with acute or convalescent COVID-19.

This clone was observed a handful of times. V gene TRBV6-6 combines with J gene TRBJ2-6, with a weak D call TRBD2 (5 bases). The CDR3 length is 18 residues. Germline CDR1 and CDR2: MNHNY and SVGAGI (reference sequence). V was clipped by 5 bases and J by 0 bases, with 17 bases between them. CDR3 region: CASSPRLLASSGANVLTF. In nucleotides, the CDR3 is TGTGCCAGCAGTCCCCGACTATTAGCTAGCTCTGGGGCCAACGTCCTGACTTTC.

As DNA, the CDR3 is TGTGCCAGCAGCCTTGGGCTAGCGTTCCGGGAGACCCAGTACTTC. Translating gives CASSLGLAFRETQYF. This chain joins TRBV7-2 and TRBJ2-5, with D tentatively TRBD2 (6 bases). This CDR3 has 15 residues. V shed 5 bases and J shed 5 bases, with 18 bases lying between them. Germline loops: CDR1 SGHTA, CDR2 FQGNSA.

The chain links TRBV19 to TRBJ2-1, with 9 bases matching TRBD1. Germline CDR1 is LNHDA and CDR2 is SQIVND (reference sequence). The CDR3 loop spans 14 amino acids. V shed 6 bases, J shed 0 bases, and the junction held 0 bases outside the gene matches. In DNA, the CDR3 is TGTGCCAGTAGGGACAGGGGCTCCTACAATGAGCAGTTCTTC. It yields the protein CASRDRGSYNEQFF.

The V call is TRBV6-5, the J call TRBJ2-6; D gene ambiguous. CDR1 and CDR2 (germline): MNHEY, SVGAGI. The CDR3 is made up of 14 amino acids. Trimming removed 8 bases from V and 2 bases from J, with 10 bases in between. The CDR3 DNA sequence: TGTGCCAGCTCCCCAGGTACTGGGGCCAACGTCCTGACTTTC. Protein: CASSPGTGANVLTF.

This clone showed up just once. The CDR3 bases are TGTGCCAGCAGTTCCCATTGGGGGGGACTAGCGGGGGAGGCCTACGAGCAGTACTTC. Its protein product is CASSSHWGGLAGEAYEQYF. The genes are TRBV27 and TRBJ2-7; 14 bases map to TRBD2. Per the germline V gene, CDR1 is MNHEY and CDR2 is SMNVEV (reference sequence). V shed 4 bases, J shed 2 bases, and the junction held 13 bases outside the gene matches. The length of the CDR3 is 19 residues.

This clone was detected only once. This chain uses TRBV28 with TRBJ1-5; a weak D match, TRBD1 (6 bases). The CDR3 runs to 16 residues. V lost 3 bases and J 4 bases, leaving 16 bases between the germline ends. CDR1 and CDR2 (germline): MDHEN, SYDVKM. The CDR3 protein is CASSLARTVSNQPQHF. The CDR3 bases are TGTGCCAGCAGTTTGGCCCGGACAGTATCGAATCAGCCCCAGCATTTT.

The rearrangement joins TRBV11-2 to TRBJ1-1, with a possible D match to TRBD1 (6 bases). CDR1 is SGHAT and CDR2 is FQNNGV in the germline V gene. V dropped 5 bases and J dropped 0 bases, with 16 bases sitting between them. The CDR3 length is 16 residues. The DNA for the CDR3 is TGTGCCAGCAGCGAAAAAGGGAGGGGGGTGAACACTGAAGCTTTCTTT. It translates to CASSEKGRGVNTEAFF.

The chain has TRBV18 and TRBJ1-2; 9 positions agree with TRBD1. The germline CDR1 and CDR2 sequences are KGHSH and LQKENI. V lost 3 bases to trimming and J lost 9 bases; unmatched junction nucleotides: 5. CDR3 length: 13 residues. Here the CDR3 reads CASSPIGTGSYTF. The CDR3 DNA reads as TGTGCCAGCTCACCGATAGGGACAGGGAGCTACACCTTC. Supplemented by reference TRBV18 and TRBJ1-2, the full variable domain reads NAGVMQNPRHLVRRRGQEARLRCSPMKGHSHVYWYRQLPEEGLKFMVYLQKENIIDESGMPKERFSAEFPKEGPSILRIQQVVRGDSAAYFCASSPIGTGSYTFGSGTRLTVV.

This chain connects TRBV11-2 to TRBJ1-1, with a weak D call TRBD1 (6 bases). The V and J ends lost 3 bases and 1 base respectively, with 12 bases between them. CDR3 length: 15 amino acids. The germline V gene encodes CDR1 SGHAT and CDR2 FQNNGV. The CDR3 loop is CASSFLRGKNTEAFF. The CDR3 DNA is TGTGCCAGCAGCTTTCTCAGGGGAAAGAACACTGAAGCTTTCTTT.

This clone has just a few counts. The V call is TRBV14, the J call TRBJ1-6, with a weak D call TRBD1 (6 bases). V gave up 5 bases and J gave up 10 bases, with 12 bases separating them. This CDR3 comprises 13 residues. Looked up from germline, CDR1 is SGHDN and CDR2 is FVKESK. The CDR3 region is CASSVRGGSPLHF. The CDR3 nucleotides are TGTGCCAGCAGCGTGAGAGGGGGATCACCCCTCCACTTT.

This clone has more than one count but fewer than ten. The chain combines TRBV3-1 (or the pseudogene TRBV3-2) with TRBJ1-4, with D perhaps matching TRBD1 (6 bases). Germline V gives CDR1 LGHDT, CDR2 YNNKEL (reference sequence). This CDR3 has 14 amino acids. Deletions cut 4 bases from V and 3 bases from J, with 9 bases between. The CDR3 DNA is TGTGCCAGCAGCCGAGCAGGGGCTAATGAAAAACTGTTTTTT. This sequence encodes CASSRAGANEKLFF.

The chain employs TRBV19 and TRBJ1-5; D remains unclear. Per germline, CDR1 LNHDA and CDR2 SQIVND (reference sequence). This CDR3 has 13 residues. V gave up 4 bases and J gave up 6 bases, with 10 bases separating them. The CDR3 DNA reads as TGTGCCAGTAGTACACATGAGGGTCAGCCCCAGCATTTT. Translation gives CASSTHEGQPQHF.

The rearrangement uses TRBV11-3 and TRBJ1-2, with TRBD1 matching 7 bases. With V trimmed by 5 bases and J by 8 bases, 8 bases remained unmatched. CDR3 length equals 13 residues. CDR1 and CDR2 (germline): SGHNT, YENEEA. The CDR3 loop reads CASSPTGVGGYTF. CDR3 in DNA: TGTGCCAGCAGCCCCACAGGGGTTGGGGGCTACACCTTC.

V gene TRBV18 combines with J gene TRBJ2-7; the D is unclear. The CDR3 extends over 12 amino acids. Trimming shortened V by 3 bases and J by 3 bases, and 6 bases separated the two germline ends. Germline V CDR1 and CDR2: KGHSH, LQKENI. The CDR3 region has the DNA TGTGCCAGCTCACCGGCCGACTACGAGCAGTACTTC. It encodes CASSPADYEQYF.

The chain couples TRBV11-2 to TRBJ1-6; D might be TRBD1 (5 bases). The CDR3 has 14 amino acids. The germline CDR1 and CDR2 sequences are SGHAT and FQNNGV. Trimming left V 5 bases short and J 10 bases short, with 15 bases between. CDR3 region: CASSHPSGASPLHF. The DNA of the CDR3 is TGTGCCAGCAGCCACCCAAGTGGGGCATCACCCCTCCACTTT.

The rearrangement joins TRBV5-1 to TRBJ1-5, with a possible D match to TRBD1 (6 bases). V dropped 1 base and J dropped 2 bases, with 7 bases sitting between them. The germline V gene encodes CDR1 SGHRS and CDR2 YFSETQ. The length of the CDR3 is 14 residues. The CDR3 nucleotides read TGCGCCAGCAGCTTGAAGGGGGGCAATCAGCCCCAGCATTTT. Its translation is CASSLKGGNQPQHF.

CDR3 sequence reads: CATSDLGTGQGEETQYF. The CDR3 coding sequence is TGTGCCACCAGTGATTTGGGGACTGGGCAGGGGGAGGAGACCCAGTACTTC. This chain joins TRBV24-1 and TRBJ2-5, with D maybe TRBD1 (7 bases). The CDR3 sequence is 17 residues long. Between the trimmed V and J ends, which lost 0 bases and 5 bases, there was a span of 18 bases. The germline gives CDR1 KGHDR, CDR2 SFDVKD.

This chain joins TRBV18 and TRBJ1-1; 9 bases agree with TRBD1. V was clipped by 6 bases and J by 3 bases; unmatched bases: 8. The germline gives CDR1 KGHSH, CDR2 LQKENI. The CDR3 length is 15 residues. CDR3 region: CASSDSRTGDTEAFF. The CDR3 DNA follows: TGTGCCAGCTCGGACTCCCGGACAGGGGACACTGAAGCTTTCTTT.

This clone has just one count. The chain carries TRBV6-6 and TRBJ2-7; D perhaps matches TRBD2 (6 bases). The CDR3 covers 14 residues. Germline V gene sequence: CDR1 MNHNY, CDR2 SVGAGI (reference sequence). V was pared by 7 bases and J by 6 bases, with 19 bases between. This CDR3 reads CASTEYGSIGEQYF. As DNA, the CDR3 is TGTGCCAGCACCGAATACGGGAGTATAGGCGAGCAGTACTTC.

The CDR3 loop is CASSIGSGGNYEQYF. CDR3 nucleotide sequence: TGTGCCAGTAGTATAGGGTCCGGGGGAAACTACGAGCAGTACTTC. This chain connects TRBV19 to TRBJ2-7; a possible D gene is TRBD2 (6 bases). This CDR3 region has 15 residues. Trimming left V 1 base short and J 3 bases short, with 13 bases between. Germline V gene sequence: CDR1 LNHDA, CDR2 SQIVND (reference sequence).

The sample holds one count of this clone. Other DNA sequences of this sample code for an identical CDR3. V is TRBV7-2 and J is TRBJ2-5; D not resolved. Trimming removed 5 bases at V and 4 bases at J, with 5 bases between. Germline V gene sequence: CDR1 SGHTA, CDR2 FQGNSA. This CDR3 contains 11 residues. The CDR3 region is CASSPLETQYF. CDR3 DNA: TGTGCCAGCAGCCCCCTAGAGACCCAGTACTTC.

The CDR3 protein is CATSAVGDTGELFF. For the CDR3, the DNA is TGTGCCACCAGTGCGGTCGGAGACACCGGGGAGCTGTTTTTT. V usage is TRBV24-1 and J usage is TRBJ2-2; D gene unclear. The CDR3 length is 14 residues. V was pared by 5 bases and J by 3 bases, with 9 bases between. The V gene's germline CDR1 is KGHDR and CDR2 SFDVKD.

The chain carries TRBV7-2 and TRBJ2-7, with 7 bases that match TRBD1. V gave up 3 bases and J gave up 3 bases; unmatched junction bases: 5. In germline, CDR1 is SGHTA, CDR2 FQGNSA. This CDR3 region has 14 residues. The CDR3 DNA follows: TGTGCCAGCAGCTTTCCGAGACAGGGCTACGAGCAGTACTTC. The encoded protein is CASSFPRQGYEQYF.

This chain joins TRBV18 and TRBJ2-3; 10 bases are a match to TRBD2. The CDR3 runs 16 residues. With 3 bases clipped from V and 0 bases from J, the junction kept 3 bases outside the gene matches. Germline CDR1 reads KGHSH; CDR2 reads LQKENI. The CDR3 is CASSPGLAPSTDTQYF. The DNA of the CDR3 is TGTGCCAGCTCACCGGGACTAGCGCCTAGCACAGATACGCAGTATTTT.

In regard to this clone: The same CDR3 can be traced to other DNA sequences in this sample. The V call is TRBV19, the J call TRBJ1-2, with 7 bases fitting TRBD1. From germline, CDR1 is LNHDA and CDR2 SQIVND (reference sequence). Unmatched junction bases numbered 8, after V lost 9 bases and J lost 4 bases. The CDR3 covers 13 residues. The CDR3 is CASIGGASYGYTF. The CDR3 region has the DNA TGTGCCAGCATAGGGGGCGCCAGCTATGGCTACACCTTC.

The rearrangement joins TRBV27 to TRBJ2-5; D not certain. CDR1 and CDR2 (germline): MNHEY, SMNVEV (reference sequence). The CDR3 covers 15 residues. With 0 bases removed from V and 1 base from J, the gap between germline ends came to 9 bases. The CDR3 protein is CASSLSFQAQETQYF. The DNA for the CDR3 is TGTGCCAGCAGTTTATCGTTCCAGGCCCAAGAGACCCAGTACTTC.

The sample holds one count of this clone. This sequence joins TRBV18 and TRBJ2-1, with D possibly TRBD2 on 6 matching bases. Trimming stripped 5 bases from V and 9 bases from J, with 8 bases between. Germline-derived CDR1 and CDR2 are KGHSH and LQKENI. The CDR3 extends over 11 amino acids. For the CDR3, the DNA is TGTGCCAGCTCAGGAGCGGGTGAGCAGTTCTTC. It is translated as CASSGAGEQFF.

The chain's CDR3 is CASSAGGQDYGANVLTF. In DNA, the CDR3 is TGTGCCAGCAGCGCCGGGGGACAGGACTATGGGGCCAACGTCCTGACTTTC. The rearrangement joins TRBV7-9 to TRBJ2-6; TRBD1 aligns across 8 bases. This CDR3 is built from 17 residues. V trimming: 5 bases; J trimming: 3 bases; junction bases outside the gene matches: 9. The germline CDR1 and CDR2 sequences are SEHNR and FQNEAQ (reference sequence).